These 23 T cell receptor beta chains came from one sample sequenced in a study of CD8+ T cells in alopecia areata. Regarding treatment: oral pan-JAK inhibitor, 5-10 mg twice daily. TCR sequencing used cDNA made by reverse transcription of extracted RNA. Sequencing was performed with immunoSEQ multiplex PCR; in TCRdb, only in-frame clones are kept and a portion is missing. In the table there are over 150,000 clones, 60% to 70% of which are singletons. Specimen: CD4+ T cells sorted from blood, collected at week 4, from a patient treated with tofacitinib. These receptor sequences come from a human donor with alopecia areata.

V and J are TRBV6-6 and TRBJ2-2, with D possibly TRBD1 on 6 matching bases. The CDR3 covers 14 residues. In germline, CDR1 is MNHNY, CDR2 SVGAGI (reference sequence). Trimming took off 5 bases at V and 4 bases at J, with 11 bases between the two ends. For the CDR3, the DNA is TGTGCCAGCAGTGGACAGAAACTCACCGGGGAGCTGTTTTTT. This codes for CASSGQKLTGELFF.

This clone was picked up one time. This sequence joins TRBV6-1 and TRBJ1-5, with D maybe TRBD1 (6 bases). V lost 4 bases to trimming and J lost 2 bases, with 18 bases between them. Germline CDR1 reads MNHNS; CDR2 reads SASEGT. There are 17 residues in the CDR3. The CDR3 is CASSGGRGAPRNQPQHF. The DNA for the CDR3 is TGTGCCAGCAGTGGCGGTAGGGGGGCTCCCCGCAATCAGCCCCAGCATTTT.

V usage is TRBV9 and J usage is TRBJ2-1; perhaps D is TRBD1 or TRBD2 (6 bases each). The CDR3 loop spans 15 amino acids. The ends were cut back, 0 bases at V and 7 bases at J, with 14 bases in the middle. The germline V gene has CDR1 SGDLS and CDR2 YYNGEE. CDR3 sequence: CASSVDGGRRNEQFF. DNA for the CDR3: TGTGCCAGCAGCGTAGACGGGGGCAGGAGGAATGAGCAGTTCTTC.

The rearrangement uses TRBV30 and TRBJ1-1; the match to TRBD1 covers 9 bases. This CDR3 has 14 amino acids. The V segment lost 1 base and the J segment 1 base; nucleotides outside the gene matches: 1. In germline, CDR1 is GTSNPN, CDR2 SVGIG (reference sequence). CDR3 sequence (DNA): TGTGCCTGGAGTGGGGACAGGGCGAACACTGAAGCTTTCTTT. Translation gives CAWSGDRANTEAFF.

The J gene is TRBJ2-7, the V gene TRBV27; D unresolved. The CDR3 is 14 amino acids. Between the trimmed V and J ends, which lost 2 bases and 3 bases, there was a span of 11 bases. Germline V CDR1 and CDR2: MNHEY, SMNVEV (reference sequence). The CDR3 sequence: CASSLGAPFYEQYF. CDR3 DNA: TGTGCCAGCAGTTTAGGAGCCCCTTTCTACGAGCAGTACTTC.

Here the CDR3 DNA reads TGTGCCAGCAGCTTAGAAGGGAGGAGAAACATTCAGTACTTC. Translated: CASSLEGRRNIQYF. V is TRBV7-2 and J is TRBJ2-4, with a weak D call TRBD2 (6 bases). The CDR3 totals 14 residues. Germline V gene lookup returns CDR1 SGHTA and CDR2 FQGNSA. V was trimmed by 1 base and J by 6 bases, leaving 10 bases between them.

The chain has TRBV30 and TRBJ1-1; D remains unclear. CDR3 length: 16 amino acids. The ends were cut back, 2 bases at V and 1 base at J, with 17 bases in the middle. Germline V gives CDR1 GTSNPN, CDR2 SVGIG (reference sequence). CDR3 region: CAWSPPRAGANTEAFF. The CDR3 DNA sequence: TGTGCCTGGAGTCCCCCTAGGGCAGGTGCGAACACTGAAGCTTTCTTT.

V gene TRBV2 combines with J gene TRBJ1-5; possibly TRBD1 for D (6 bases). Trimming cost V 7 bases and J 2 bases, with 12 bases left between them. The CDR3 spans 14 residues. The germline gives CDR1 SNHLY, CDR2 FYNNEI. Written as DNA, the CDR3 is TGTGCCAGCACCGGGGACACGGGCAATCAGCCCCAGCATTTT. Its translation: CASTGDTGNQPQHF.

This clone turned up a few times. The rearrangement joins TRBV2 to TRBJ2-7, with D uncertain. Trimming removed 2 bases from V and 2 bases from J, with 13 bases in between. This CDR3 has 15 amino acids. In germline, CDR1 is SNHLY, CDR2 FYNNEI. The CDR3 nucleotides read TGTGCCAGCAGTGAAAAGGGCCTCCTCCCCTACGAGCAGTACTTC. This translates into CASSEKGLLPYEQYF.

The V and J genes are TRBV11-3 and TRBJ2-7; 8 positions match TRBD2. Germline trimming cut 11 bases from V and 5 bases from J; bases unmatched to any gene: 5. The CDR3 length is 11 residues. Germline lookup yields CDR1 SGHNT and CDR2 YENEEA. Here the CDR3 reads CAPPGRDEQYF. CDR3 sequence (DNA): TGTGCCCCCCCCGGGAGGGACGAGCAGTACTTC.

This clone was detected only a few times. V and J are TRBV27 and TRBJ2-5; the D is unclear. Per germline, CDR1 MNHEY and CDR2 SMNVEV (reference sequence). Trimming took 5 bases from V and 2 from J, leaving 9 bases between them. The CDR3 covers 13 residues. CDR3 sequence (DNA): TGTGCCAGCAGTCCAAGACAACAAGAGACCCAGTACTTC. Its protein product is CASSPRQQETQYF.

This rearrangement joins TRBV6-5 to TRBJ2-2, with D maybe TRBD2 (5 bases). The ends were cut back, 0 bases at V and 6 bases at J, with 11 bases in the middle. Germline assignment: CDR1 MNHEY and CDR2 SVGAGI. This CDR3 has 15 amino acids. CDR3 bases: TGTGCCAGCAGTTACTCGACCGGGGTTGCCGGGGAGCTGTTTTTT. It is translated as CASSYSTGVAGELFF.

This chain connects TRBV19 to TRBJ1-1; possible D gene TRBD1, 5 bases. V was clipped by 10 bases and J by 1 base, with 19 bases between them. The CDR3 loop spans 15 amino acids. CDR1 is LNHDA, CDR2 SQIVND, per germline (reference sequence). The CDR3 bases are TGTGCCACCGGGACTAAAACGATTGGGAACACTGAAGCTTTCTTT. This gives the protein CATGTKTIGNTEAFF.

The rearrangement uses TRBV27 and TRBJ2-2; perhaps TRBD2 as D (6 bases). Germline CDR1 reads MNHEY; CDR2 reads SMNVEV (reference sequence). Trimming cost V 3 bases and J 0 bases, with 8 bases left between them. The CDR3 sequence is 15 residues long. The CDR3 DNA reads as TGTGCCAGCAGTTTTCCGGGGGCGAACACCGGGGAGCTGTTTTTT. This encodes CASSFPGANTGELFF.

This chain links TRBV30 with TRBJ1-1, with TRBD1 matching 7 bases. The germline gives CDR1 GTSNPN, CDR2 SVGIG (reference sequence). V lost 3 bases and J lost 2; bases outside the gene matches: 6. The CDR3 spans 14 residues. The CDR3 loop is CAWRLGTVNTEAFF. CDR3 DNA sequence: TGTGCCTGGAGACTAGGGACAGTTAACACTGAAGCTTTCTTT.

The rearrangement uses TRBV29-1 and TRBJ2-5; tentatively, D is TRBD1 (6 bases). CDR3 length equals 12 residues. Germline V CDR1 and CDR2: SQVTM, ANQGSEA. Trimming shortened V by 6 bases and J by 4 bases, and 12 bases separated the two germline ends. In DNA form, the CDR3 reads TGCAGCGTCTCACAGGGTGTAGAGACCCAGTACTTC. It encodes CSVSQGVETQYF.

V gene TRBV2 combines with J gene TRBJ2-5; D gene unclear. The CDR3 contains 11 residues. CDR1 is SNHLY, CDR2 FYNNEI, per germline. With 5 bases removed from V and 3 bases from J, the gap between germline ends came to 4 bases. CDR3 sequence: CASSYKETQYF. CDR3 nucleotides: TGTGCCAGCAGTTATAAAGAGACCCAGTACTTC.

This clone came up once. The CDR3 region is CASTTFSGGAYNEQFF. CDR3 coding DNA: TGTGCCAGCACCACCTTTAGCGGGGGGGCCTACAATGAGCAGTTCTTC. The rearrangement uses TRBV5-6 and TRBJ2-1; 11 bases match TRBD2. The CDR3 spans 16 residues. V was pared by 6 bases and J by 2 bases, with 7 bases of the junction left unmatched. Germline CDR1 reads SGHDT; CDR2 reads YYEEEE.

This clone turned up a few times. As DNA, the CDR3 is TGTGCCAGCAGCTCCTCCGGGACGCCAGAGACCCAGTACTTC. It yields the protein CASSSSGTPETQYF. J is TRBJ2-5 and V is TRBV5-6, with D perhaps matching TRBD1 or TRBD2 (5 bases each). The germline V gene has CDR1 SGHDT and CDR2 YYEEEE. CDR3 size: 14 residues. V lost 3 bases, J lost 4 bases, and 13 bases lay in between. The variable domain in full, with the rest retrieved from reference TRBV5-6 and TRBJ2-5, is DAGVTQSPTHLIKTRGQQVTLRCSPKSGHDTVSWYQQALGQGPQFIFQYYEEEERQRGNFPDRFSGHQFPNYSSELNVNALLLGDSALYLCASSSSGTPETQYFGPGTRLLVL.

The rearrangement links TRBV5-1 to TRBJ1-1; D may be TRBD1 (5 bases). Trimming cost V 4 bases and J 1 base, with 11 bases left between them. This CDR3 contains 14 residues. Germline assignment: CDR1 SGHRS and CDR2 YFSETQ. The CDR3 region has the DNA TGCGCCAGCAGCCTTAGAAGGGGGAACACTGAAGCTTTCTTT. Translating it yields CASSLRRGNTEAFF.

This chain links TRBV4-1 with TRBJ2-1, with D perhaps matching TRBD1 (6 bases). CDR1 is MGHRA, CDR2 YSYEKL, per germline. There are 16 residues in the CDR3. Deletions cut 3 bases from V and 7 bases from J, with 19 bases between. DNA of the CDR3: TGCGCCAGCAGCCATGGAGCCAGGGGCTCTCGGAATGAGCAGTTCTTC. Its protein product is CASSHGARGSRNEQFF.

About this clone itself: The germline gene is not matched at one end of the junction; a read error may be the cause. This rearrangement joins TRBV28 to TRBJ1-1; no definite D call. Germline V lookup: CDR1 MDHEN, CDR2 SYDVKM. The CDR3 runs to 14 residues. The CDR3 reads CASSLLGANTEALF. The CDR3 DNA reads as TGTGCCAGCAGTTTGCTAGGCGCGAACACTGAAGCTCTCTTT. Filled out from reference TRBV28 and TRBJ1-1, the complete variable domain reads DVKVTQSSRYLVKRTGEKVFLECVQDMDHENMFWYRQDPGLGLRLIYFSYDVKMKEKGDIPEGYSVSREKKERFSLILESASTNQTSMYLCASSLLGANTEALFGQGTRLTVV.

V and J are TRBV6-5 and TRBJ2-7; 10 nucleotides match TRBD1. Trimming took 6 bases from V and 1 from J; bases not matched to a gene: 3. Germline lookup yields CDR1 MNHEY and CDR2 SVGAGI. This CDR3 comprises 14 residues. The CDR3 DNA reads TGTGCCAGCAGAAAGGACAGGGGGTCCTACGAGCAGTACTTC. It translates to CASRKDRGSYEQYF.